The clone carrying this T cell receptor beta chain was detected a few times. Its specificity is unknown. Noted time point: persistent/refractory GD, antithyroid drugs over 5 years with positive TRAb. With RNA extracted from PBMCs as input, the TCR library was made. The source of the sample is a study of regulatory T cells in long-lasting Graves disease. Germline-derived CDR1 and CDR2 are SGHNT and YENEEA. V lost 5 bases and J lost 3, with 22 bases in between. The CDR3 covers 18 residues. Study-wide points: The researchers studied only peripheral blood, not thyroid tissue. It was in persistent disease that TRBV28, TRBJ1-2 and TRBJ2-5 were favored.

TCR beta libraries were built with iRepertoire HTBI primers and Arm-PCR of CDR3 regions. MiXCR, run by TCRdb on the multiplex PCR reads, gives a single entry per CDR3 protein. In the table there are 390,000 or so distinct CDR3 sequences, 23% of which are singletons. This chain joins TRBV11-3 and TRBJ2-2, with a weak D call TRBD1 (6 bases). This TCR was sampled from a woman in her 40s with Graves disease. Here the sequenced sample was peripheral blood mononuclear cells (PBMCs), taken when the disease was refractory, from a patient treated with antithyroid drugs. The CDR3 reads CASSQDGWGQAYTGELFF. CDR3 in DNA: TGTGCCAGCAGCCAAGATGGGTGGGGACAAGCGTACACCGGGGAGCTGTTTTTT.